This T cell receptor (beta chain) was sequenced during a study of cytomegalovirus exposure and HLA in healthy donors. From germline, CDR1 is SNHLY and CDR2 FYNNEI. CDR3 length: 17 residues. Trimming removed 2 bases at V and 8 bases at J, with 24 bases between. Primers included in the PCR were 60 Vbeta and 13 Jbeta primers. Sequenced by immunoSEQ multiplex PCR; TCRdb stores in-frame clones only, minus some. The sample contains around 90,000 clones, around 84% of which appear only once. The source is a woman in her forties in good health and CMV-seronegative. The chain combines TRBV2 with TRBJ1-2, with D tentatively TRBD1 (6 bases). Sequenced: PBMCs. CDR3 coding DNA: TGTGCCAGCAGTGAAAGGCTGCGTCGGGGGGGCGCGCAAGGCTACACCTTC. It encodes CASSERLRRGGAQGYTF.